This T cell receptor beta chain emerged from a study of cytotoxic CD8 clonotypes in ibrutinib-treated CLL listed by TCRdb under 2021. Broadly, across the study: In this cohort, 15 or so patients were treatment-naive and ten to twelve were relapsed/refractory, while around 18 had unmutated IGHV. Samples at response were collected after a median of roughly twelve months of treatment, with a range of roughly 6 to 36 months. Patients were still on ibrutinib when every remission and progressive disease sample was collected. Longitudinal samples were available for about 30% of the roughly 86 trial participants. Cryopreserved peripheral blood mononuclear cells were collected at three points: before therapy, at response, and at either sustained remission or disease progression. Responses were partial in around 25 patients and complete in 2; after median about 70 months follow-up, around 15 stayed in remission and approximately 12 progressed. Samples averaged 255,043 productive templates and about 94,000 productive rearrangements. Broader findings and caveats from the paper: At baseline, clonality was higher than in age-matched healthy donors and showed a strong correlation with circulating CD8+ T-cell counts. Lymph node repertoires were not examined, and the timing of sampling was not matched between patients in sustained remission and those whose disease progressed. At ibrutinib response clonality went up, during sustained remission it held steady, and at progression it dropped back toward baseline. Public clonotypes were rare and either shrank or stayed stable during treatment, and the rise in clonality at ibrutinib response reflected expansion of private clonotypes.

In the germline V gene (reference sequence), CDR1 corresponds to LNHDA and CDR2 to SQIVND. The CDR3 contains 16 residues, cysteine and phenylalanine counted. Only the CDR3 DNA is retained, 48 bases long and in frame from the first base. V sheds 10 bases and J sheds 0 bases, leaving 19 bases between their ends. The goal of deep resolution MiSeq sequencing was a depth between 1 in 1 million and 1 in 200,000 T cells, and coverage averaged 10x per clonotype. The immunoSEQ hsTCRB Kit was used to generate the TCR beta libraries. In the original analysis: Data were analyzed with ImmunoSEQ Data Assistant and ImmunoSEQ Analyzer, with V, D and J genes assigned per IMGT definitions. Clonality, which ranges from 0 to 1, was calculated by subtracting the normalized Shannon entropy of productive rearrangement frequencies from one. Only overrepresented clonotypes making up at least 0.05% of the repertoire of each patient were included in the public clonotype analysis. Some 13 age-matched healthy donor repertoires from immuneACCESS were used as controls for clonality. TCRdb mirrors the immuneACCESS table, restricted to in-frame sequences. Some clones are absent from its copies; in checked studies, under half trace to an unresolved V gene, and the reason for the others is unknown. D and trimming come from the DNA, and the V and J calls and clone size come from that table. The sample data list 75,000 to 90,000 clones, and over 80% of these were observed just once. In total, the top ten clones hold 35% to 45% of the sample.

The sample holds a few counts of this clone. Its antigen specificity is not known. Base quality data are lacking; no much larger clone is found one base away. Explained via the paper, the time point label denotes: 20 to 25 months on ibrutinib. Around 2 micrograms of genomic DNA were extracted from cryopreserved PBMCs for TCR beta library preparation. Longitudinal blood samples from CLL patients on ibrutinib monotherapy were analyzed using high-throughput TCR beta sequencing. The patients took part in an open-label, single-center phase 2 trial of ibrutinib monotherapy. The receptor was derived from a human donor with chronic lymphocytic leukemia. The sequencing used PBMCs, collected after 24 months of ibrutinib treatment. Recombination joined TRBV19 with TRBJ2-1; a tentative D call is TRBD2 (6 bases match). The nucleotides are TGTGCCACCCAGGCGGGACGGGATGTCTCCTACAATGAGCAGTTCTTC. Translated, it reads CATQAGRDVSYNEQFF.